Each of the 9 T cell receptor beta chains below was sequenced from the same sample in a study of blood T cells in healthy people across ages. Using a J-beta primer mix together with a sample-barcoded 5' primer, a second PCR was run for roughly 7 to 11 cycles. TCRdb independently ran MiXCR on the 5' RACE reads; one entry per CDR3 protein. The sample includes hundreds of thousands of distinct CDR3 sequences, about 21% seen only once; the top ten take approximately 3.6%. Input material: blood. Receptor source: a man in his sixties or seventies in good health.

Concerning this clonotype: Mismatch with germline at one junction end may stem from a read error. The chain employs TRBV5-4 and TRBJ2-5; 10 bases line up with TRBD1. Per the germline V gene, CDR1 is SGHNT and CDR2 is YYREEE (reference sequence). The CDR3 covers 14 residues. This chain's CDR3 is CARSNGQGEETQYF. The CDR3 DNA is TGTGCCCGCAGCAACGGACAGGGGGAAGAGACCCAGTACTTC.

The chain has TRBV6-2 or TRBV6-3 and TRBJ1-6; D unresolved. Germline V gene data show CDR1 as MNHEY and CDR2 as SVGEGT. V shed 6 bases and J shed 7 bases, with 10 bases lying between them. The CDR3 is 13 residues long. CDR3 amino acids: CASRDPGNSPLHF. The CDR3 nucleotides are TGTGCCAGCAGAGACCCTGGAAATTCACCCCTCCACTTT.

This clonotype was seen at least ten times. The chain recombines TRBV20-1 with TRBJ2-6; no reliable D call. CDR3 length: 14 residues. CDR1 is DFQATT and CDR2 is SNEGSKA in the germline V gene (reference sequence). Trimming took off 2 bases at V and 2 bases at J, with 7 bases between the two ends. CDR3 nucleotide sequence: TGCAGTGCTAGACAGGTTGCTGGGGCCAACGTCCTGACTTTC. It yields the protein CSARQVAGANVLTF.

The chain employs TRBV28 and TRBJ2-5, with TRBD2 identical over 14 bases. Germline trimming cut 5 bases from V and 0 bases from J; bases unmatched to any gene: 8. CDR3 length: 18 residues. The germline CDR1 and CDR2 sequences are MDHEN and SYDVKM. CDR3 residues: CASSPLGGLAGDQETQYF. As DNA, the CDR3 is TGTGCCAGCAGTCCCCTAGGGGGACTAGCGGGAGACCAAGAGACCCAGTACTTC.

This clonotype was counted between two and nine times. The chain has TRBV6-2 or TRBV6-3 and TRBJ1-1, with D uncertain. The CDR3 length is 11 residues. The V end lost 2 bases, the J end lost 7 bases, and 5 bases lay between the germline ends. CDR1 and CDR2 from the germline V gene are MNHEY and SVGEGT. The CDR3 sequence: CASSYKNEAFF. DNA for the CDR3: TGTGCCAGCAGTTACAAAAATGAAGCTTTCTTT.

This clonotype has more than one count but fewer than ten. The chain links TRBV20-1 to TRBJ2-3, with D possibly called TRBD1 or TRBD2 (6 bases each). Deletions cut 0 bases from V and 9 bases from J, with 16 bases between. CDR1 and CDR2 from the germline V gene are DFQATT and SNEGSKA (reference sequence). The CDR3 runs 14 residues. Here the CDR3 reads CSARDRRKGGTQYF. The CDR3, as DNA: TGCAGTGCTAGAGATAGGCGCAAGGGGGGAACGCAGTATTTT.

This clonotype has more than one count but fewer than ten. This may arise from a read error, as a much more abundant clone is one base away. The rearrangement joins TRBV5-6 to TRBJ2-5; 13 bases are shared with TRBD2. The tail of the sequence fits TRBJ2-7 better, so the J call may be wrong. CDR1 and CDR2 (germline): SGHDT, YYEEEE. The CDR3 length is 15 residues. CDR3 amino acids: CASSNGLAGAYEQYF. The CDR3 nucleotides are TGTGCCAGCAGCAATGGACTAGCGGGAGCCTACGAGCAGTACTTC.

This clonotype has more than one count but fewer than ten. This chain links TRBV20-1 with TRBJ2-7; the match to TRBD2 covers 9 bases. The germline CDR1 and CDR2 sequences are DFQATT and SNEGSKA (reference sequence). CDR3 length: 13 amino acids. Unmatched junction bases numbered 5, after V lost 8 bases and J lost 0 bases. The CDR3 is CSTRLADSYEQYF. As DNA, the CDR3 is TGCAGTACTCGACTAGCGGACTCCTACGAGCAGTACTTC.

V is TRBV27 and J is TRBJ2-5; 10 bases are a match to TRBD1. This CDR3 has 15 residues. V shed 7 bases and J 6 bases; nucleotides not matched to a gene: 11. Germline CDR1 is MNHEY and CDR2 is SMNVEV (reference sequence). The chain's CDR3 is CASTASTGGGKTQYF. The CDR3 DNA sequence: TGTGCCAGCACCGCCTCGACAGGGGGCGGGAAGACCCAGTACTTC.